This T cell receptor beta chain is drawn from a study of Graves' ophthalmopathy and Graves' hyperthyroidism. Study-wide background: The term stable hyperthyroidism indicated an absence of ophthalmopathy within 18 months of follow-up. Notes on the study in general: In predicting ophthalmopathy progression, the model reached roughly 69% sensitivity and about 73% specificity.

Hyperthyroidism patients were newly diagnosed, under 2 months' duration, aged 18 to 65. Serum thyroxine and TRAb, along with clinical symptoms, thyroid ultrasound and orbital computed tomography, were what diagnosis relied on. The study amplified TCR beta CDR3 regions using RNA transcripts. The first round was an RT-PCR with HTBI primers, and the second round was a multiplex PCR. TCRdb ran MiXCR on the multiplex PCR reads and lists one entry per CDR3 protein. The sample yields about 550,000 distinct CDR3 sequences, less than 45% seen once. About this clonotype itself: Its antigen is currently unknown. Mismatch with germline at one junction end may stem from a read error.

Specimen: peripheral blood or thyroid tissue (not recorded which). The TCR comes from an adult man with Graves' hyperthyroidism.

The CDR3 spells CDSSSDSSYEQYF. In DNA form, the CDR3 reads TGTGACAGCAGTTCGGACAGCTCCTACGAGCAGTACTTC. V is TRBV6-1 and J is TRBJ2-7, with a weak D call TRBD1 (6 bases). This CDR3 region has 13 residues. The germline V gene has CDR1 MNHNS and CDR2 SASEGT.